Below are 25 T cell receptor beta chains sequenced from a single sample in a study of PD-1 blockade in classical Hodgkin lymphoma. Each of the patients experienced relapse following autologous stem cell transplantation, and their brentuximab vedotin exposure differed. This table comes from immunoSEQ multiplex PCR, and its TCRdb copy is limited to in-frame clones, with some not included. The sample comprises 20,000 to 25,000 clones, less than 80% of which are singletons, and over 20% rests with the top ten. The specimen comprised peripheral blood mononuclear cells (PBMCs), sampled at baseline. The receptors were gathered from a human donor with classical Hodgkin lymphoma.

This chain connects TRBV7-2 to TRBJ1-5; D not certain. The CDR3 spans 15 residues. Germline V CDR1 and CDR2: SGHTA, FQGNSA. Trimming took off 6 bases at V and 0 bases at J, with 12 bases between the two ends. DNA for the CDR3: TGTGCCAGCAGTCAGTGGCTGACTAGCAATCAGCCCCAGCATTTT. Translation: CASSQWLTSNQPQHF.

The chain employs TRBV7-2 and TRBJ2-1, with unresolved D. The V and J ends lost 6 bases and 4 bases respectively, with 4 bases between them. This CDR3 has 11 amino acids. CDR1 is SGHTA, CDR2 FQGNSA, per germline. CDR3 sequence reads: CASRLYNEQFF. DNA of the CDR3: TGTGCCAGCAGACTTTACAATGAGCAGTTCTTC.

This clone appeared a few times. This chain connects TRBV7-8 to TRBJ1-2; 7 bases are a match to TRBD1. The trim removed 5 bases at V and 6 bases at J, leaving 9 bases unmatched. There are 14 residues in the CDR3. The germline CDR1 and CDR2 sequences are SGHVS and FQNEAQ. CDR3 DNA: TGTGCCAGCAGCCAATTCCGGGACAGCGATGGCTACACCTTC. It yields the protein CASSQFRDSDGYTF.

This chain links TRBV6-1 with TRBJ2-2; 7 nucleotides match TRBD1. The CDR3 is 13 amino acids. The germline gives CDR1 MNHNS, CDR2 SASEGT. V shed 4 bases and J 9 bases; nucleotides not matched to a gene: 5. The CDR3 nucleotides are TGTGCCAGCAGTGTACAGGGGAGCCGGGAGCTGTTTTTT. As protein: CASSVQGSRELFF.

This rearrangement joins TRBV10-2 to TRBJ1-6, with 9 nucleotides matching TRBD1. The CDR3 is 16 residues long. Germline trimming cut 1 base from V and 9 bases from J; bases unmatched to any gene: 7. Per germline, CDR1 WSHSY and CDR2 SAAADI. The CDR3 nucleotides read TGCGCCAGCAGTGAGTTCAGGGGACAGGGTAGTTCACCCCTCCACTTT. Protein: CASSEFRGQGSSPLHF.

The V gene is TRBV7-2, the J gene TRBJ2-7; TRBD1 aligns across 7 bases. The trim removed 0 bases at V and 5 bases at J, leaving 7 bases unmatched. From germline, CDR1 is SGHTA and CDR2 FQGNSA. CDR3 size: 15 residues. The CDR3 sequence is CASSLANRGIDEQYF. DNA for the CDR3: TGTGCCAGCAGCTTAGCCAACAGGGGTATAGACGAGCAGTACTTC.

V is TRBV29-1 and J is TRBJ1-1, with D perhaps TRBD1 (5 bases). Trimming removed 5 bases at V and 5 bases at J, with 18 bases between. The CDR3 extends over 14 amino acids. Germline CDR1 reads SQVTM; CDR2 reads ANQGSEA. The CDR3 sequence: CSVYRFGKFTEAFF. Here the CDR3 DNA reads TGCAGCGTTTACAGGTTCGGTAAGTTTACTGAAGCTTTCTTT. Combining the CDR3 with reference TRBV29-1 and TRBJ1-1 gives the whole variable domain SAVISQKPSRDICQRGTSLTIQCQVDSQVTMMFWYRQQPGQSLTLIATANQGSEATYESGFVIDKFPISRPNLTFSTLTVSNMSPEDSSIYLCSVYRFGKFTEAFFGQGTRLTVV.

This rearrangement joins TRBV4-1 to TRBJ1-4; D remains ambiguous. Germline V CDR1 and CDR2: MGHRA, YSYEKL. The CDR3 runs 14 residues. V was trimmed by 6 bases and J by 5 bases, leaving 13 bases between them. The CDR3 here is CASRTPGRNEKLFF. CDR3 bases: TGCGCCAGCAGAACCCCAGGAAGGAATGAAAAACTGTTTTTT.

The chain joins TRBV19 to TRBJ2-2; 8 bases map to TRBD1. Trimming cost V 2 bases and J 4 bases; bases outside gene matches: 6. In germline, CDR1 is LNHDA, CDR2 SQIVND (reference sequence). The CDR3 consists of 16 residues. The CDR3 bases are TGTGCCAGTAGTATATCCGGACAGGGTGGCACCGGGGAGCTGTTTTTT. Residues: CASSISGQGGTGELFF. Full variable domain (outside the CDR3, taken from reference TRBV19 and TRBJ2-2): DGGITQSPKYLFRKEGQNVTLSCEQNLNHDAMYWYRQDPGQGLRLIYYSQIVNDFQKGDIAEGYSVSREKKESFPLTVTSAQKNPTAFYLCASSISGQGGTGELFFGEGSRLTVL.

The chain is built from TRBV4-1 and TRBJ2-7; D may be TRBD1 (6 bases). V lost 0 bases and J 4 bases, leaving 10 bases between the germline ends. The length of the CDR3 is 14 residues. Germline assignment: CDR1 MGHRA and CDR2 YSYEKL. In DNA form, the CDR3 reads TGCGCCAGCAGCCAAGACAACAGGGCGTACGAGCAGTACTTC. The encoded protein is CASSQDNRAYEQYF.

The sample holds a few counts of this clone. This sequence joins TRBV5-8 and TRBJ2-1; 8 nucleotides align to TRBD1. The CDR3 runs 14 residues. After removal of 6 bases from V and 5 bases from J, the junction contained 7 bases not matched to a gene. Germline assignment: CDR1 SGHTS and CDR2 YDEGEE. The CDR3 coding sequence is TGTGCCAGCACTACGGGACAGGCGGACAATGAGCAGTTCTTC. Protein product: CASTTGQADNEQFF.

The V call is TRBV11-2, the J call TRBJ2-7, with 7 positions matching TRBD1. The CDR3 contains 14 residues. The V gene's germline CDR1 is SGHAT and CDR2 FQNNGV. V was pared by 5 bases and J by 1 base, with 5 bases of the junction left unmatched. The CDR3 is CASSKYRGSYEQYF. CDR3 DNA: TGTGCCAGCAGCAAATACAGGGGTTCCTACGAGCAGTACTTC.

This clone occurred a few times. This rearrangement joins TRBV4-3 to TRBJ1-2, with 12 bases lining up with TRBD1. The CDR3 runs to 15 residues. Germline CDR1 LGHNA, CDR2 YSLEER. V shed 0 bases and J 6 bases; nucleotides not matched to a gene: 2. The DNA of the CDR3 is TGCGCCAGCAGCCAAGATGGGACAGGGGGCGATGGCTACACCTTC. Protein: CASSQDGTGGDGYTF.

CDR3: CASSLLSGTSYNEQFF. As DNA, the CDR3 is TGTGCCAGCAGCTTACTCTCCGGGACCTCCTACAATGAGCAGTTCTTC. The chain joins TRBV7-9 to TRBJ2-1; D possibly matches TRBD1 or TRBD2 (5 bases each). CDR1 and CDR2 from the germline V gene are SEHNR and FQNEAQ (reference sequence). V lost 2 bases and J lost 0, with 11 bases in between. The length of the CDR3 is 16 residues.

The V and J genes are TRBV6-1 and TRBJ1-2, with 8 bases matching TRBD1. The germline V gene encodes CDR1 MNHNS and CDR2 SASEGT. The CDR3 loop spans 15 amino acids. V gave up 3 bases and J gave up 4 bases; unmatched junction bases: 7. Here the CDR3 DNA reads TGTGCCAGCAGTGACCAGACAGGGGAGGGCTATGGCTACACCTTC. This codes for CASSDQTGEGYGYTF.

The chain has TRBV5-1 and TRBJ1-5; D ambiguous. The ends were cut back, 3 bases at V and 7 bases at J, with 11 bases in the middle. The CDR3 is made up of 13 amino acids. CDR1 is SGHRS, CDR2 YFSETQ, per germline. The CDR3 DNA is TGCGCCAGCAGCTGGCACGTGGGGCAGCCCCAGCATTTT. This codes for CASSWHVGQPQHF.

V gene TRBV30 combines with J gene TRBJ2-1; 7 positions agree with TRBD1. With V trimmed by 5 bases and J by 16 bases, 20 bases remained unmatched. Germline V lookup: CDR1 GTSNPN, CDR2 SVGIG (reference sequence). CDR3 length: 14 amino acids. The CDR3 DNA reads as TGTGCCTGGGGAACAACGCGAGGACAGGTTTCCTACTTCTTC. Translation: CAWGTTRGQVSYFF.

The chain uses TRBV7-2 and TRBJ2-5; D not certain. The CDR3 contains 13 residues. CDR1 and CDR2 (germline): SGHTA, FQGNSA. Trimming removed 1 base from V and 4 bases from J, with 7 bases in between. The CDR3 here is CASSLVGGETQYF. In DNA, the CDR3 is TGTGCCAGCAGCTTAGTAGGCGGAGAGACCCAGTACTTC. Combining the CDR3 with reference TRBV7-2 and TRBJ2-5 gives the whole variable domain GAGVSQSPSNKVTEKGKDVELRCDPISGHTALYWYRQSLGQGLEFLIYFQGNSAPDKSGLPSDRFSAERTGGSVSTLTIQRTQQEDSAVYLCASSLVGGETQYFGPGTRLLVL.

The rearrangement joins TRBV29-1 to TRBJ1-2; no reliable D call. V lost 7 bases and J lost 5, with 8 bases in between. The germline CDR1 and CDR2 sequences are SQVTM and ANQGSEA. The CDR3 spans 10 residues. CDR3 region: CSADRYGYTF. CDR3 coding DNA: TGCAGCGCGGACCGTTATGGCTACACCTTC.

The rearrangement links TRBV5-5 to TRBJ2-7; D might be TRBD1 (7 bases). The germline V gene has CDR1 SGHKS and CDR2 YYEKEE (reference sequence). The CDR3 spans 15 residues. V lost 4 bases and J 3 bases, leaving 17 bases between the germline ends. CDR3 DNA: TGTGCCAGCAGCAGGGGGGTAACAGGGGTCTACGAGCAGTACTTC. Amino acids: CASSRGVTGVYEQYF.

The chain combines TRBV5-1 with TRBJ2-1; 7 bases agree with TRBD2. The CDR3 covers 15 residues. Germline V gene lookup returns CDR1 SGHRS and CDR2 YFSETQ. Unmatched junction bases numbered 5, after V lost 4 bases and J lost 1 base. The CDR3 region is CASSRTSVSYNEQFF. CDR3 nucleotide sequence: TGCGCCAGCAGCCGTACTAGCGTTTCCTACAATGAGCAGTTCTTC.

CDR3: CAISDPGGFSGNQPQHF. The CDR3 DNA sequence: TGTGCCATCAGTGATCCCGGGGGGTTTAGCGGCAATCAGCCCCAGCATTTT. The chain has TRBV10-3 and TRBJ1-5; perhaps TRBD1 as D (5 bases). CDR1 ENHRY and CDR2 SYGVKD come from the germline V gene. V was cut by 3 bases and J by 2 bases, with 17 bases left in between. The CDR3 sequence is 17 residues long.

The chain carries TRBV27 and TRBJ1-4; possible D gene TRBD1, 5 bases. This CDR3 region has 14 residues. The ends were cut back, 6 bases at V and 8 bases at J, with 16 bases in the middle. Germline lookup yields CDR1 MNHEY and CDR2 SMNVEV (reference sequence). The CDR3 spells CASSPGRVWEKLFF. CDR3 DNA: TGTGCCAGCAGCCCCGGCAGGGTCTGGGAAAAACTGTTTTTT.

This rearrangement joins TRBV7-2 to TRBJ2-5, with D possibly called TRBD1 or TRBD2 (6 bases each). This CDR3 region has 14 residues. V lost 2 bases, J lost 3 bases, and 10 bases lay in between. Per the germline V gene, CDR1 is SGHTA and CDR2 is FQGNSA. CDR3 sequence (DNA): TGTGCCAGCAGCTTAAATAGGGGGGAAGAGACCCAGTACTTC. Its translation is CASSLNRGEETQYF.

V and J are TRBV9 and TRBJ1-3, with 8 bases that match TRBD1. V lost 0 bases and J lost 0; bases outside the gene matches: 5. Germline CDR1 is SGDLS and CDR2 is YYNGEE. The CDR3 loop spans 17 amino acids. CDR3 DNA sequence: TGTGCCAGCAGCGTAGTCCCAACAGGGGGCTCTGGAAACACCATATATTTT. Translated: CASSVVPTGGSGNTIYF.